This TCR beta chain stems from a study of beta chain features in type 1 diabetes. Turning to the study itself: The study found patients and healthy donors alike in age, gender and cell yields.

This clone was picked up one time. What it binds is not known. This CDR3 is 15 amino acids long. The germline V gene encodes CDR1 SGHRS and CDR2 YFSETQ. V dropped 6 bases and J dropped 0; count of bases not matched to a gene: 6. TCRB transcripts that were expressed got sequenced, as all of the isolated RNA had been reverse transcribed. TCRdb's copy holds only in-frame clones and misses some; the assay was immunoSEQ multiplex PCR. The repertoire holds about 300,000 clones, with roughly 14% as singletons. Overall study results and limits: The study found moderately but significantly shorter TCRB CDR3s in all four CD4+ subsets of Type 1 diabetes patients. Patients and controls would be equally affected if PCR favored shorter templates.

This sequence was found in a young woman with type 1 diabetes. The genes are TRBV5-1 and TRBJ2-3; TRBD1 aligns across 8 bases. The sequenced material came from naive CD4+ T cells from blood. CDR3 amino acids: CASTQGADSTDTQYF. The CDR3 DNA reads TGCGCCAGCACCCAGGGGGCGGACAGCACAGATACGCAGTATTTT.